The rows below give T cell receptor beta chains drawn from one sample of a study of T cell responses to AZD1222 COVID-19 vaccine. Assay: immunoSEQ multiplex PCR; the TCRdb copy retains only in-frame clones and omits some. The sample lists more than 100,000 clones, 90% occurring once. The specimen comprised peripheral blood, sampled on day 0 of AZD1222 vaccination. The receptors come from an adult in good health. Each CDR3 is given with its conserved first and last residue. Fields, in order: V gene, clone size, D gene, J gene, CDR3 protein, CDR3 DNA. The D gene is left open where the match is weak. For some rows the clone size is stated as once, few or many, or as a class when expanded; others skip it.

V gene: TRBV3-1/TRBV3-2; clone size: .; D gene: .; J gene: TRBJ2-5; CDR3 protein: CASSQDGRSETQYF; CDR3 DNA: TGTGCCAGCAGCCAAGATGGGAGGTCGGAGACCCAGTACTTC
V gene: TRBV3-1/TRBV3-2; clone size: .; D gene: .; J gene: TRBJ2-5; CDR3 protein: CASSQDPWAAKETQYF; CDR3 DNA: TGTGCCAGCAGCCAAGACCCCTGGGCGGCGAAAGAGACCCAGTACTTC
V gene: TRBV4-3; clone size: .; D gene: .; J gene: TRBJ1-6; CDR3 protein: CASSQVIQSSPLHF; CDR3 DNA: TGCGCCAGCAGCCAGGTGATCCAGAGTTCACCCCTCCACTTT
V gene: TRBV5-8; clone size: .; D gene: .; J gene: TRBJ1-1; CDR3 protein: CASSFRPEAFF; CDR3 DNA: TGTGCCAGCAGCTTTCGACCCGAAGCTTTCTTT
V gene: TRBV29-1; clone size: .; D gene: .; J gene: TRBJ2-7; CDR3 protein: CSVEEWQGNEQYF; CDR3 DNA: TGCAGCGTTGAAGAATGGCAGGGGAACGAGCAGTACTTC
V gene: TRBV5-4; clone size: .; D gene: .; J gene: TRBJ1-1; CDR3 protein: CASSLDFENTEAFF; CDR3 DNA: TGTGCCAGCAGCTTGGACTTCGAGAACACTGAAGCTTTCTTT
V gene: TRBV24-1; clone size: once; D gene: TRBD2; J gene: TRBJ2-1; CDR3 protein: CATSARGALDEQFF; CDR3 DNA: TGTGCCACCAGTGCGCGGGGGGCCCTTGATGAGCAGTTCTTC
V gene: TRBV27; clone size: .; D gene: TRBD1; J gene: TRBJ1-6; CDR3 protein: CASSPDRRTGSSYNSPLHF; CDR3 DNA: TGTGCCAGCAGTCCCGATCGACGGACAGGGAGCTCCTATAATTCACCCCTCCACTTT
V gene: TRBV3-1/TRBV3-2; clone size: .; D gene: .; J gene: TRBJ2-5; CDR3 protein: CASSQGAETQYF; CDR3 DNA: TGTGCCAGCAGCCAAGGTGCGGAGACCCAGTACTTC
V gene: TRBV30; clone size: .; D gene: .; J gene: TRBJ2-1; CDR3 protein: CAWSGPRVGEEFF; CDR3 DNA: TGTGCCTGGAGTGGCCCTCGTGTGGGGGAAGAGTTCTTC
V gene: TRBV25-1; clone size: .; D gene: .; J gene: TRBJ1-2; CDR3 protein: CASSGLPFYGYTF; CDR3 DNA: TGTGCCAGCAGTGGATTACCATTCTATGGCTACACCTTC
V gene: TRBV7-6; clone size: .; D gene: .; J gene: TRBJ1-6; CDR3 protein: CASSLSRGPYNSPLHF; CDR3 DNA: TGTGCCAGCAGCTTAAGCCGGGGCCCCTATAATTCACCCCTCCACTTT
V gene: TRBV4-3; clone size: .; D gene: TRBD1; J gene: TRBJ2-5; CDR3 protein: CASSQGTGPEETQYF; CDR3 DNA: TGCGCCAGCAGCCAGGGGACAGGGCCCGAAGAGACCCAGTACTTC
V gene: TRBV9; clone size: .; D gene: .; J gene: TRBJ1-1; CDR3 protein: CASSVPRQAFFRNTEAFF; CDR3 DNA: TGTGCCAGCAGCGTTCCGCGACAGGCTTTTTTCCGTAACACTGAAGCTTTCTTT
V gene: TRBV5-6; clone size: .; D gene: .; J gene: TRBJ1-2; CDR3 protein: CASSLWDTMNYGYTF; CDR3 DNA: TGTGCCAGCAGCTTGTGGGACACGATGAACTATGGCTACACCTTC
V gene: TRBV29-1; clone size: .; D gene: .; J gene: TRBJ1-3; CDR3 protein: CSVEDRNTIYF; CDR3 DNA: TGCAGCGTGGAGGACAGAAACACCATATATTTT
V gene: TRBV2; clone size: once; D gene: TRBD2; J gene: TRBJ2-4; CDR3 protein: CASSERIAGDKNIQYF; CDR3 DNA: TGTGCCAGCAGTGAAAGGATAGCGGGGGACAAAAACATTCAGTACTTC